What follows describes a single T cell receptor (beta chain). As yet, its antigen is unknown. Some clones are missing from TCRdb's copy, which holds only in-frame ones; the method was immunoSEQ multiplex PCR. The table has approximately 700,000 clones, around four fifths seen once. The data were taken from a study of shared clonotypes between healthy human individuals. This CDR3 is built from 16 residues. Germline V gene data show CDR1 as MGHRA and CDR2 as YSYEKL. V lost 2 bases to trimming and J lost 0 bases, with 11 bases between them. Study observations and caveats: Among donors, sharing of clonotypes was expected to be affected by sequencing depth.

The sequence was obtained from a woman aged 25 to 39 in good health. The sample was memory CD4+ T cells sorted from blood. The subset denotes: CD45RA-negative fraction. The chain uses TRBV4-1 and TRBJ2-1; D is perhaps TRBD2 (7 bases). The chain's CDR3 is CASSQRGASSYNEQFF. CDR3 DNA sequence: TGCGCCAGCAGCCAACGGGGGGCGAGCTCCTACAATGAGCAGTTCTTC.